Presented here are 15 T cell receptor beta chains from one specimen sequenced in a study of metastatic and nonmetastatic thyroid tumors. From the PCR reads, TCRdb re-called clones with MiXCR. The sample lists around 22,000 clones; around 20% were seen once. Patients underwent thyroid surgery, and none had received any treatment before it. Sample: adjacent normal tissue. The receptor source for this set is a male donor with papillary thyroid cancer or a benign thyroid nodule (not recorded which). Some clones in this sample may be carry-over from other donors' samples.

At least ten counts were recorded for this clone. The V call is TRBV7-8, the J call TRBJ1-5; D unresolved. Germline CDR1 reads SGHVS; CDR2 reads FQNEAQ. The CDR3 has 15 residues. The V gene lost 1 base and the J gene lost 6 bases, with 13 bases spanning the gap. The chain's CDR3 is CASSLGSGWGQPQHF. CDR3 sequence (DNA): TGTGCCAGCAGCTTAGGTTCGGGGTGGGGTCAGCCCCAGCATTTT.

As regards this clone: The junction does not match germline at one end; this may be a read error. The CDR3 nucleotides are TGTGCCAGCAGCGAGAGCGGGGGGTGGACCGGGGAGCCGTTTTTT. This gives the protein CASSESGGWTGEPFF. The genes are TRBV7-3 and TRBJ2-2; 9 positions match TRBD2. CDR3 length equals 15 residues. In germline, CDR1 is SGHTA, CDR2 FQGTGA.

The chain joins TRBV15 to TRBJ1-2; perhaps TRBD1 as D (6 bases). From germline, CDR1 is LNHNV and CDR2 YYDKDF (reference sequence). V shed 7 bases and J shed 4 bases, with 16 bases lying between them. CDR3 length: 14 residues. CDR3 protein: CATIRVDRPYGYTF. CDR3 DNA: TGTGCCACCATCAGGGTGGACAGACCCTATGGCTACACCTTC.

This clone showed up many times. V usage is TRBV2 and J usage is TRBJ2-4, with 11 bases identical to TRBD2. This CDR3 is 16 amino acids long. Trimming at V came to 8 bases and at J to 6 bases, leaving 12 bases not matched to a gene. CDR1 and CDR2 from the germline V gene are SNHLY and FYNNEI. The CDR3 loop is CASRRISGGAGNIQYF. The CDR3 DNA reads TGTGCCAGCCGGAGAATTAGCGGGGGGGCTGGAAACATTCAGTACTTC.

In its sample, this clone was seen many times. The gene calls are TRBV5-8 and TRBJ2-1; D not resolved. V shed 4 bases and J shed 9 bases, with 8 bases lying between them. This CDR3 region has 11 residues. The germline CDR1 and CDR2 sequences are SGHTS and YDEGEE. The CDR3 here is CASSQNGEQFF. The DNA for the CDR3 is TGTGCCAGCAGCCAGAACGGTGAGCAGTTCTTC. Filled out from reference TRBV5-8 and TRBJ2-1, the complete variable domain reads EAGVTQSPTHLIKTRGQQATLRCSPISGHTSVYWYQQALGLGLQFLLWYDEGEERNRGNFPPRFSGRQFPNYSSELNVNALELEDSALYLCASSQNGEQFFGPGTRLTVL.

This clone was seen at least ten times. This sequence joins TRBV15 and TRBJ2-1, with 8 bases matching TRBD2. This CDR3 spans 18 amino acids. Trimming cost V 2 bases and J 8 bases; bases outside gene matches: 17. Per the germline V gene, CDR1 is LNHNV and CDR2 is YYDKDF (reference sequence). The CDR3 nucleotides are TGTGCCACCAGCAGACCCCAGGTGGCCGGGACTAGAATAGATGAGCAGTTCTTC. Amino acids: CATSRPQVAGTRIDEQFF.

Regarding this clone: The junction departs from germline at one end; a sequencing error may be responsible. The genes are TRBV10-1 and TRBJ2-5; the D gene is possibly TRBD2 (5 bases). This CDR3 region has 15 residues. Germline V gene data show CDR1 as WNHNN and CDR2 as SYGVQD (reference sequence). CDR3 sequence: CASGESWESQETQYF. CDR3 coding DNA: TGCGCCAGCGGTGAAAGCTGGGAGTCACAAGAGACCCAGTACTTC.

This clone rates as medium-sized. The V gene is TRBV28, the J gene TRBJ1-2; TRBD1 agrees at 7 bases. Germline V CDR1 and CDR2: MDHEN, SYDVKM. After removal of 2 bases from V and 2 bases from J, the junction contained 8 bases not matched to a gene. This CDR3 comprises 16 residues. In DNA, the CDR3 is TGTGCCAGCAGTTTAGCAGACAGGGTGTTGAACTATGGCTACACCTTC. It specifies CASSLADRVLNYGYTF.

For this clone: Other DNA variants within this sample encode the same CDR3. The chain is built from TRBV5-6 and TRBJ1-4; 8 bases are shared with TRBD1. Looked up from germline, CDR1 is SGHDT and CDR2 is YYEEEE. The CDR3 is 15 residues long. V shed 0 bases, J shed 8 bases, and the junction held 6 bases outside the gene matches. The CDR3: CASSLAGTGDEKLFF. In DNA, the CDR3 is TGTGCCAGCAGCTTGGCCGGGACAGGCGACGAAAAACTGTTTTTT. Using reference TRBV5-6 and TRBJ1-4 for the parts outside the CDR3, the full variable domain is DAGVTQSPTHLIKTRGQQVTLRCSPKSGHDTVSWYQQALGQGPQFIFQYYEEEERQRGNFPDRFSGHQFPNYSSELNVNALLLGDSALYLCASSLAGTGDEKLFFGSGTQLSVL.

By share, this clone counts as medium-sized. The V call is TRBV28, the J call TRBJ1-2; D is unclear. Germline V gene sequence: CDR1 MDHEN, CDR2 SYDVKM. V shed 5 bases and J shed 4 bases, with 11 bases lying between them. This CDR3 region has 13 residues. CDR3 residues: CASSNGVVYGYTF. In DNA, the CDR3 is TGTGCCAGCAGTAATGGGGTTGTCTATGGCTACACCTTC.

This clone was seen ten or more times. The chain combines TRBV7-2 with TRBJ1-6, with 9 positions matching TRBD1. The junction had 12 bases not matched to a gene; V was cut back by 5 bases and J by 7 bases. This CDR3 has 17 residues. CDR1 and CDR2 (germline): SGHTA, FQGNSA. This CDR3 reads CASSAWAGQGKNSPLHF. CDR3 nucleotides: TGTGCCAGCAGCGCGTGGGCGGGACAGGGAAAGAATTCACCCCTCCACTTT.

In its sample, this clone was seen many times. The chain couples TRBV25-1 to TRBJ2-5; the match to TRBD1 covers 10 bases. The CDR3 contains 15 residues. Per germline, CDR1 MGHDK and CDR2 SYGVNS. J gave up 5 bases and V 4 bases, and 7 bases lay outside the gene matches. The CDR3 sequence: CASSAGTGVFETQYF. Here the CDR3 DNA reads TGTGCCAGCAGTGCCGGGACAGGGGTTTTCGAGACCCAGTACTTC.

By sample fraction, this clone is medium-sized (0.01 to 0.1%). This chain's CDR3 is CASRKAGGYEQYV. The CDR3 DNA reads TGTGCCAGCAGAAAAGCGGGAGGCTACGAGCAGTACGTC. This chain links TRBV6-2 or TRBV6-3 with TRBJ2-7, with 9 bases identical to TRBD2. V lost 6 bases, J lost 3 bases, and 3 bases stayed unmatched. The CDR3 has 13 residues. CDR1 and CDR2 from the germline V gene are MNHEY and SVGEGT.

This clone was found a few times. This may arise from a read error, as a much more abundant clone is one base away. The rearrangement joins TRBV12-3 or TRBV12-4 to TRBJ2-7, with D perhaps TRBD1 (6 bases). This CDR3 comprises 17 residues. Here the CDR3 DNA reads TGTGCCAGCAGTTCCTGGGGCAGGGGAAGGGGGACCTACGTGCAGTACTTC. Translating gives CASSSWGRGRGTYVQYF.

The chain couples TRBV11-2 to TRBJ2-7; 8 bases are shared with TRBD1. The length of the CDR3 is 14 residues. Germline V gene lookup returns CDR1 SGHAT and CDR2 FQNNGV. The J segment lost 10 bases and the V segment lost 5 bases, leaving 13 bases of the junction unmatched. The CDR3: CASSQWTGRGDQYF. The DNA for the CDR3 is TGTGCCAGCAGCCAATGGACAGGGAGAGGCGATCAGTACTTC. The variable domain in full, with the rest retrieved from reference TRBV11-2 and TRBJ2-7, is EAGVAQSPRYKIIEKRQSVAFWCNPISGHATLYWYQQILGQGPKLLIQFQNNGVVDDSQLPKDRFSAERLKGVDSTLKIQPAKLEDSAVYLCASSQWTGRGDQYFGPGTRLTVT.